The rows below give T cell receptor beta chains drawn from one sample of a study of read filtering for tumor transcriptome and immune sequencing. TCRdb processed the reads anew with MiXCR; each CDR3 protein has one entry. This table holds nearly 60,000 distinct CDR3 sequences, around 12% found once. The sample comprised a population of CD138-negative cells sorted from bone marrow. These receptor sequences come from a donor over 35 with multiple myeloma. The CDR3 runs from the conserved cysteine through the conserved F or W. The D gene is left open where the match is weak. Size is omitted from some rows. Given values are once, few, many or a class for expanded clones.

CDR3aa	CDR3nt	len	abundance	v_gene	d_gene	j_gene
CSATGSFYEQYF	TGCAGCGCGACAGGGTCTTTCTACGAGCAGTACTTC	12	few	TRBV29-1	TRBD1	TRBJ2-7
CASTRQGGITEAFF	TGTGCCAGTACCCGACAGGGGGGAATCACTGAAGCTTTCTTT	14	NA	TRBV19	TRBD1	TRBJ1-1
CATSDPSGGRTTGELFF	TGTGCCACCAGTGACCCTAGCGGGGGGAGGACCACCGGGGAGCTGTTTTTT	17	many	TRBV24-1	TRBD2	TRBJ2-2
CASSQGHGSPNQPQHF	TGTGCCAGCAGCCAAGGCCATGGCAGTCCCAATCAGCCCCAGCATTTT	16	many	TRBV3-1	NA	TRBJ1-5
CASSLGTNEETQYF	TGTGCCAGTAGTTTGGGGACAAACGAAGAGACCCAGTACTTC	14	many	TRBV19	NA	TRBJ2-5
CASSQGSYGGYEQYF	TGTGCCAGCAGCCAAGGTTCATATGGGGGTTACGAGCAGTACTTC	15	NA	TRBV14	NA	TRBJ2-7
CATSGPARSSYNEQFF	TGTGCCACCAGTGGTCCCGCCAGAAGCTCCTACAATGAGCAGTTCTTC	16	many	TRBV24-1	NA	TRBJ2-1
CASSQDPGLAGGRHNEQFF	TGCGCCAGCAGCCAAGATCCGGGACTAGCGGGGGGGCGACACAATGAGCAGTTCTTC	19	medium-sized	TRBV4-1	TRBD2	TRBJ2-1
CATSERTSGRSTDTQYF	TGTGCCACCAGTGAACGTACTAGCGGGAGATCCACAGATACGCAGTATTTT	17	many	TRBV24-1	TRBD2	TRBJ2-3
CASHRGPSNEQFF	TGTGCCAGCCACAGGGGGCCGAGCAATGAGCAGTTCTTC	13	many	TRBV12-3/TRBV12-4	TRBD1	TRBJ2-1
CASSYSRGRGNTTYF	TGTGCCAGCAGTTACTCTCGAGGGAGGGGAAACACCACATATTTT	15	NA	TRBV6-5	NA	TRBJ1-3
CASSTREGYEQYF	TGTGCCAGCAGCACACGGGAGGGCTACGAGCAGTACTTC	13	NA	TRBV3-1	TRBD2	TRBJ2-7
CASKSPGTVQETQYF	TGTGCCAGCAAATCCCCCGGGACAGTCCAAGAGACCCAGTACTTC	15	NA	TRBV5-4	TRBD1	TRBJ2-5
CSVEDLRLGAPRRLFF	TGCAGCGTTGAAGATCTTAGGCTAGGGGCTCCCCGGCGTCTGTTTTTT	16	many	TRBV29-1	NA	TRBJ1-4
CASSSRQGSNEQFF	TGTGCCAGCAGCTCGCGACAGGGAAGCAATGAGCAGTTCTTC	14	many	TRBV7-3	TRBD1	TRBJ2-1
CASSLPSPEQFF	TGCGCCAGCAGCTTGCCTAGCCCTGAGCAGTTCTTC	12	many	TRBV5-1	NA	TRBJ2-1
CASSQDLGTGVTGELFF	TGTGCCAGCAGCCAAGATCTAGGGACAGGGGTCACCGGGGAGCTGTTTTTT	17	many	TRBV3-1	TRBD1	TRBJ2-2
CSATPSGEADTQYF	TGCAGTGCTACTCCTAGCGGGGAGGCAGATACGCAGTATTTT	14	many	TRBV20-1	TRBD2	TRBJ2-3
CASSPSAGLKKETQYF	TGTGCCAGCTCACCATCGGCAGGGTTGAAGAAAGAGACCCAGTACTTC	16	many	TRBV18	NA	TRBJ2-5
CASSDSRATEAFF	TGCGCCAGCAGTGATTCTAGGGCTACTGAAGCTTTCTTT	13	many	TRBV10-1	NA	TRBJ1-1
CASSEAWTGTTEAFF	TGTGCCAGCAGTGAAGCCTGGACAGGGACCACTGAAGCTTTCTTT	15	many	TRBV2	TRBD1	TRBJ1-1
CAGQLSGGTDTQYF	TGTGCCGGCCAGTTAAGCGGGGGCACAGATACGCAGTATTTT	14	many	TRBV7-2	TRBD2	TRBJ2-3
CASSLWDSGEQYF	TGTGCTAGCAGCCTCTGGGACTCTGGCGAGCAGTACTTC	13	many	TRBV7-7	NA	TRBJ2-7
CASSYLSSTDTQYF	TGTGCCAGCAGTTACTTATCTAGCACAGATACGCAGTATTTT	14	many	TRBV28	NA	TRBJ2-3